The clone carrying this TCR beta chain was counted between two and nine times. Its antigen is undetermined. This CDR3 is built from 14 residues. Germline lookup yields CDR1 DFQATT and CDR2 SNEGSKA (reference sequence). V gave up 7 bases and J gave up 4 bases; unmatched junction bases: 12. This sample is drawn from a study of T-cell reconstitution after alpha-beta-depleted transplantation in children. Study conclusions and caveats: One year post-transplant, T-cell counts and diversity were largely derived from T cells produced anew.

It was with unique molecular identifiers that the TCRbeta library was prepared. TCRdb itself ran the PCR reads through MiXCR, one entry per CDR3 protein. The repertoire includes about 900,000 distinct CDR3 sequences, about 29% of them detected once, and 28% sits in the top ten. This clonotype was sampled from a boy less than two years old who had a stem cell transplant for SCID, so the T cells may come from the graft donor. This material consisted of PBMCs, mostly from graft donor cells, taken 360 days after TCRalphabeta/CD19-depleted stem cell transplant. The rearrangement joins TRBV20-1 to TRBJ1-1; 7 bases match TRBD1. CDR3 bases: TGCAGTGTTCAGGGGGAGGGTAGTCGCACTGAAGCTTTCTTT. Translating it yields CSVQGEGSRTEAFF.